These T cell receptor beta chains were read from a single sample in a study of blood T cells in healthy people across ages. TCRdb reprocessed the 5' RACE reads via MiXCR and lists one record per CDR3 protein. The sample yields 1.2 million to 1.5 million distinct CDR3 sequences, around 59% seen once. The sequencing sample was made of blood. Receptors were obtained from a man aged 18 to 30 in good health. Each CDR3 is given with its conserved first and last residue. The D gene is left open where the match is weak. Size is stated for part of the rows, as once, few or many counts, or as a class when the clone is expanded.

TRBV29-1	few	TRBJ2-5	TRBD2	17	TGCAGTGCCGGGACTAAGGCAATCTCGGTGTTCCAAGAGACCCAGTACTTC	CSAGTKAISVFQETQYF
TRBV7-8	.	TRBJ2-3	TRBD2	16	TGTGCCAGCAGCTTAGAGACTAGCGGGAACACAGATACGCAGTATTTT	CASSLETSGNTDTQYF
TRBV2	.	TRBJ2-3	TRBD1	15	TGTGCCAGCAGACATGGGACAGGGGGTGGAGATACGCAGTATTTT	CASRHGTGGGDTQYF
TRBV25-1	.	TRBJ2-1	.	11	TGTGCGGCGATTGGGCACAATGGGCAGTTCTTC	CAAIGHNGQFF
TRBV27	few	TRBJ2-1	.	12	TGTGCCAGCGGGGCAGCATACAATGAGCAGTTCTTC	CASGAAYNEQFF
TRBV7-2	.	TRBJ1-5	.	16	TGTGCCAGCAGCTTAGCCCCGGGGCCCCTGAATCAGCCCCAGCATTTT	CASSLAPGPLNQPQHF
TRBV4-1	.	TRBJ2-2	.	14	TGCGCCAGCAGCCAGCCCGGGAAGGGCGGGGAGCTGTTTTTT	CASSQPGKGGELFF
TRBV12-3/TRBV12-4	.	TRBJ1-4	.	15	TGTGCCAGCAGGCCTGGTAGGGGATCTGCTGAAAAACTGTTTTTT	CASRPGRGSAEKLFF
TRBV20-1	.	TRBJ1-2	.	16	TGCAGTGGCCTAAAGCCGGGACGGGGGTATACGGATGGCTACACCTTC	CSGLKPGRGYTDGYTF
TRBV4-1	.	TRBJ1-6	TRBD1	15	TGCGCCAGCAGCCCCCGGGACAGGGACGTTTCACCCCTCCACTTT	CASSPRDRDVSPLHF
TRBV7-2	few	TRBJ2-1	TRBD2	16	TGTGCCAGCAGCTTACTGGGACTAGCGGGTTCTAATGAGCAGTTCTTC	CASSLLGLAGSNEQFF
TRBV15	.	TRBJ1-2	.	13	TGTGCCACCAGCAAAGACGTAAACTATGGCTACACCTTC	CATSKDVNYGYTF
TRBV6-2/TRBV6-3	.	TRBJ1-3	.	12	TGTGCCAGCGGTTCTTGGGGAAACACCATATATTTT	CASGSWGNTIYF
TRBV7-2	.	TRBJ2-1	.	15	TGTGCCAGCAGCCCCCATCTACAGGTTTTCAATGAGCAGTTCTTC	CASSPHLQVFNEQFF
TRBV6-6	.	TRBJ2-7	.	13	TGTGCCAGCAGTAACTCGTTTTCCCCCGAGCAGTACTTC	CASSNSFSPEQYF
TRBV20-1	.	TRBJ1-1	.	14	TGCAGTGCTAGGGTTCGGGGTATGAACACTGAAGCTTTCTTT	CSARVRGMNTEAFF
TRBV20-1	.	TRBJ1-5	.	14	TGCAGCGGCCGGAGGGAATCCTTGGGCCAGCCCCAGCATTTT	CSGRRESLGQPQHF
TRBV7-9	.	TRBJ2-7	.	16	TGTGCCAGCAGCCGGACGCTAGGACAGACCGTCTACGAGCAGTACTTC	CASSRTLGQTVYEQYF
TRBV4-2	.	TRBJ2-6	.	16	TGTGCCAGCAGCCAAGACGCCTCCCCTGGGGCCAACGTCCTGACTTTC	CASSQDASPGANVLTF
TRBV4-1	.	TRBJ2-4	.	11	TGCGCCAGCCAGGGGTCAGGGGGGCAGTACTTC	CASQGSGGQYF
TRBV4-1	few	TRBJ1-1	.	15	TGCGCCAGCAGCCAAGAACGGAGGTTGAACACTGAAGCTTTCTTT	CASSQERRLNTEAFF
TRBV6-2/TRBV6-3	.	TRBJ2-7	TRBD1	12	TGTGCCAGCACAGACAGGGACTACGAGCAGTACTTC	CASTDRDYEQYF
TRBV12-3/TRBV12-4	.	TRBJ2-5	TRBD2	15	TGTGCCAGCAGTTTAAGGACTAGCGGGCAAGAGACCCGGTACTTC	CASSLRTSGQETRYF
TRBV20-1	.	TRBJ2-5	.	14	TGCAGTGCGAGTTTCCAGGGCCCAGAGGGGACCCAGTACTTC	CSASFQGPEGTQYF
TRBV5-1	.	TRBJ2-3	.	14	TGCGCCAGCACCCCGACTCCGGGGCCCGATACGCAGTATTTT	CASTPTPGPDTQYF
TRBV4-1	.	TRBJ2-1	.	12	TGCGCCAGCAGCCACCCAGGTAGGGAGCAGTTCTTC	CASSHPGREQFF
TRBV7-2	.	TRBJ2-1	TRBD2	16	TGTGCCAGCAGCTTAGTGGGCGGGGGTGTCGACAATGAGCAGTTCTTC	CASSLVGGGVDNEQFF